The T cell receptor beta chain under discussion was sequenced for a study of T cell repertoires in cytomegalovirus infection. Study-level information: Through public TCR beta signatures, both CMV infection and matching HLA type were indicated.

TCRdb used MiXCR to reprocess the reads, holding one entry per CDR3 protein. Of a few hundred thousand distinct CDR3 sequences listed, 40% are singletons. Concerning this clonotype itself: No antigen is known for it.

Study-level points and caveats: The ex vivo response was dominated by HLA-C-restricted CMV-specific TCR beta clonotypes. CMV carriers with the relevant HLA were identified by cumulative public TCR beta family frequency.

The CDR3 consists of 15 residues. CDR1 is SQVTM, CDR2 ANQGSEA, per germline. V lost 6 bases, J lost 5 bases, and 8 bases stayed unmatched. The origin of this receptor is a human donor in good health (CMV status not recorded). Some clones in this sample may be carry-over from other donors' samples. The chain links TRBV29-1 to TRBJ2-5; 14 nucleotides align to TRBD2. The sample in question was cultured PBMCs, obtained from culture after CMV antigen stimulation. The chain's CDR3 is CSVGPGLAGVETQYF. The CDR3 bases are TGCAGCGTAGGGCCGGGACTAGCGGGAGTGGAGACCCAGTACTTC. The full variable domain, completed using reference TRBV29-1 and TRBJ2-5, is SAVISQKPSRDICQRGTSLTIQCQVDSQVTMMFWYRQQPGQSLTLIATANQGSEATYESGFVIDKFPISRPNLTFSTLTVSNMSPEDSSIYLCSVGPGLAGVETQYFGPGTRLLVL.